The rows below give T cell receptor beta chains drawn from one sample of a study of cytotoxic CD8 clonotypes in ibrutinib-treated CLL. Data came from immunoSEQ multiplex PCR; TCRdb stores just in-frame clones and leaves some out. The data contain approximately 120,000 clones, more than 55% of them seen just once; the ten biggest clones take up 30% to 45%. The starting material was PBMCs, obtained after 24 months of ibrutinib treatment. The source of these receptors is a human donor with chronic lymphocytic leukemia. Both conserved end residues are part of each CDR3.

j_call v_call cdr3_aa
TRBJ2-7 TRBV5-1 CASSLEGGRGNEQYF
TRBJ1-1 TRBV7-2 CASSWGNLMNTEAFF
TRBJ1-4 TRBV30 CAWSVRPQGAGEKLFF
TRBJ2-3 TRBV20-1 CSATGGVGQYF
TRBJ1-2 TRBV28 CASSLENYGYTF
TRBJ2-5 TRBV6-1 CASKLLAEETQYF
TRBJ2-1 TRBV7-8 CASSPRGVDEQFF
TRBJ1-1 TRBV5-1 CASSSLVQGPNTEAFF
TRBJ1-1 TRBV5-1 CASTAAGANTEAFF
TRBJ1-1 TRBV18 CASSPGLDRDAFF
TRBJ2-1 TRBV4-2 CASSQATGTSFYNEQFF
TRBJ2-7 TRBV5-1 CASSLISGTPYEQYF
TRBJ2-1 TRBV19 CASSVDRGNNEQFF
TRBJ2-1 TRBV30 CAWTGGSNNEQFF
TRBJ2-3 TRBV2 CASRWRITDTQYF
TRBJ2-6 TRBV4-2 CASSQEGGTGANVLTF
TRBJ2-6 TRBV19 CASSEWSSGANVLTF
TRBJ2-7 TRBV7-9 CASSLYEEQYF
TRBJ1-6 TRBV27 CASSPGGSNSPLHF
TRBJ2-7 TRBV2 CASSGQGENYEQYF
TRBJ2-7 TRBV19 CASSSGGAGEQYF
TRBJ2-7 TRBV28 CASSDPDYEQYF
TRBJ1-1 TRBV29-1 CSVTRGLLGTEAFF